Listed below are T cell receptor beta chains from one sample, sequenced in a study of monozygotic twins with cystic fibrosis. Assay used: immunoSEQ multiplex PCR; TCRdb lists only in-frame clones, some missing. The data hold some 25,000 clones, with 95% to 98% observed a single time. Sequenced: blood. All receptors derive from a girl aged 2 to 9 with cystic fibrosis. Each CDR3 is given with its conserved first and last residue. D genes are given only for firm matches.

d_call: .
j_call: TRBJ2-3
v_call: TRBV5-4
cdr3_aa: CASSMPRGGGSTDTQYF
cdr3_nt: TGTGCCAGCAGCATGCCCCGTGGTGGCGGGAGCACAGATACGCAGTATTTT

d_call: .
j_call: TRBJ1-2
v_call: TRBV6-6
cdr3_aa: CASSYSQGAAYGYTF
cdr3_nt: TGTGCCAGCAGTTACTCCCAAGGGGCGGCGTATGGCTACACCTTC

d_call: .
j_call: TRBJ2-7
v_call: TRBV5-4
cdr3_aa: CASSLVGRGNEQYF
cdr3_nt: TGTGCCAGCAGCTTGGTCGGCAGGGGCAACGAGCAGTACTTC

d_call: .
j_call: TRBJ2-3
v_call: TRBV28
cdr3_aa: CASSFGGLVDTQYF
cdr3_nt: TGTGCCAGCAGTTTCGGGGGGCTGGTAGATACGCAGTATTTT

d_call: .
j_call: TRBJ1-1
v_call: TRBV29-1
cdr3_aa: CSVERGVTEAFF
cdr3_nt: TGCAGCGTTGAGAGGGGGGTCACTGAAGCTTTCTTT

d_call: .
j_call: TRBJ2-1
v_call: TRBV7-9
cdr3_aa: CASSFRDPYNEQFF
cdr3_nt: TGTGCCAGCAGCTTCCGGGACCCCTACAATGAGCAGTTCTTC

d_call: .
j_call: TRBJ2-2
v_call: TRBV29-1
cdr3_aa: CSVDRVGNTGELFF
cdr3_nt: TGCAGCGTAGATAGAGTCGGCAACACCGGGGAGCTGTTTTTT

d_call: .
j_call: TRBJ2-6
v_call: TRBV5-8
cdr3_aa: CASSLGQGTSGANVLTF
cdr3_nt: TGTGCCAGCAGCTTGGGGCAGGGGACCTCTGGGGCCAACGTCCTGACTTTC

d_call: .
j_call: TRBJ1-2
v_call: TRBV14
cdr3_aa: CASSLNRADPGYTF
cdr3_nt: TGTGCCAGCAGCCTAAATCGGGCAGACCCTGGCTACACCTTC

d_call: TRBD1
j_call: TRBJ2-2
v_call: TRBV27
cdr3_aa: CASSQRTGVAGELFF
cdr3_nt: TGTGCCAGCAGTCAGCGGACAGGGGTGGCCGGGGAGCTGTTTTTT

d_call: .
j_call: TRBJ2-1
v_call: TRBV9
cdr3_aa: CASSVGRSATTTYNEQFF
cdr3_nt: TGTGCCAGCAGCGTAGGACGGTCTGCAACGACCACCTACAATGAGCAGTTCTTC

d_call: .
j_call: TRBJ2-7
v_call: TRBV6-6
cdr3_aa: CASSYLATVGEYEQYF
cdr3_nt: TGTGCCAGCAGTTACTTGGCGACGGTGGGAGAGTACGAGCAGTACTTC

d_call: .
j_call: TRBJ2-1
v_call: TRBV7-8
cdr3_aa: CASSPADNEQFF
cdr3_nt: TGTGCCAGCAGCCCAGCGGATAATGAGCAGTTCTTC

d_call: .
j_call: TRBJ2-7
v_call: TRBV18
cdr3_aa: CASSLQSSYEQYF
cdr3_nt: TGTGCCAGCTCACTACAGAGCTCCTACGAGCAGTACTTC

d_call: TRBD1
j_call: TRBJ1-1
v_call: TRBV28
cdr3_aa: CASSYRGITEAFF
cdr3_nt: TGTGCCAGCAGTTACAGGGGAATCACTGAAGCTTTCTTT

d_call: .
j_call: TRBJ2-2
v_call: TRBV19
cdr3_aa: CASTGRDTGELFF
cdr3_nt: TGTGCCAGTACGGGCAGAGACACCGGGGAGCTGTTTTTT

d_call: TRBD1
j_call: TRBJ2-3
v_call: TRBV2
cdr3_aa: CASRDRGRWDTQYF
cdr3_nt: TGTGCCAGCAGAGACAGGGGGCGTTGGGATACGCAGTATTTT

d_call: TRBD2
j_call: TRBJ2-5
v_call: TRBV4-2
cdr3_aa: CASSQDPFSGGRASETQYF
cdr3_nt: TGTGCCAGCAGCCAAGACCCTTTTTCGGGCGGGAGAGCCTCAGAGACCCAGTACTTC

d_call: TRBD2
j_call: TRBJ2-7
v_call: TRBV19
cdr3_aa: CASSIASGRPSYEQYF
cdr3_nt: TGTGCCAGTAGTATAGCCAGCGGGAGGCCCTCCTACGAGCAGTACTTC

d_call: TRBD2
j_call: TRBJ2-2
v_call: TRBV5-1
cdr3_aa: CASSLGLAGANTGELFF
cdr3_nt: TGCGCCAGCAGCCTAGGACTAGCGGGAGCCAACACCGGGGAGCTGTTTTTT

d_call: .
j_call: TRBJ1-1
v_call: TRBV19
cdr3_aa: CASSPGYANTEAFF
cdr3_nt: TGTGCCAGTAGTCCAGGGTACGCGAACACTGAAGCTTTCTTT

d_call: .
j_call: TRBJ1-5
v_call: TRBV6-1
cdr3_aa: CASSELEGRTDQPQHF
cdr3_nt: TGTGCCAGCAGTGAATTGGAAGGGAGGACCGATCAGCCCCAGCATTTT

d_call: .
j_call: TRBJ1-5
v_call: TRBV27
cdr3_aa: CASSFSRDPSRQPQHF
cdr3_nt: TGTGCCAGCAGTTTTTCCCGGGACCCCTCCAGGCAGCCCCAGCATTTT

d_call: .
j_call: TRBJ2-5
v_call: TRBV6-1
cdr3_aa: CASSGGQETQYF
cdr3_nt: TGTGCCAGCAGTGGAGGTCAAGAGACCCAGTACTTC

d_call: TRBD2
j_call: TRBJ2-5
v_call: TRBV4-1
cdr3_aa: CASSQEEREREETQYF
cdr3_nt: TGCGCCAGCAGCCAAGAAGAGCGGGAGCGGGAAGAGACCCAGTACTTC

d_call: .
j_call: TRBJ1-1
v_call: TRBV29-1
cdr3_aa: CSVEGGRRAEAFF
cdr3_nt: TGCAGCGTGGAGGGGGGGCGAAGGGCTGAAGCTTTCTTT

d_call: TRBD2
j_call: TRBJ2-3
v_call: TRBV30
cdr3_aa: CAWGRGSGIGTQYF
cdr3_nt: TGTGCCTGGGGCAGAGGTAGCGGGATCGGTACGCAGTATTTT

d_call: .
j_call: TRBJ1-4
v_call: TRBV6-6
cdr3_aa: CASSPGNEKLFF
cdr3_nt: TGTGCCAGCAGTCCCGGCAATGAAAAACTGTTTTTT

d_call: .
j_call: TRBJ1-1
v_call: TRBV7-9
cdr3_aa: CASTSGHRRDEAFF
cdr3_nt: TGTGCCAGCACCTCCGGACACAGAAGAGATGAAGCTTTCTTT

d_call: .
j_call: TRBJ2-7
v_call: TRBV5-6
cdr3_aa: CASSGGTYEQYF
cdr3_nt: TGTGCCAGCAGCGGGGGGACTTACGAGCAGTACTTC

d_call: .
j_call: TRBJ1-1
v_call: TRBV29-1
cdr3_aa: CSVGGMNTEAFF
cdr3_nt: TGCAGCGTTGGCGGAATGAACACTGAAGCTTTCTTT

d_call: TRBD2
j_call: TRBJ2-7
v_call: TRBV4-3
cdr3_aa: CASIFPGLAGGPLTYEQYF
cdr3_nt: TGCGCCAGCATTTTTCCGGGACTAGCGGGGGGGCCATTAACCTACGAGCAGTACTTC

d_call: .
j_call: TRBJ1-5
v_call: TRBV28
cdr3_aa: CASSPFLGVFQPQHF
cdr3_nt: TGTGCCAGCAGTCCCTTCCTGGGGGTATTCCAGCCCCAGCATTTT

d_call: TRBD2
j_call: TRBJ2-7
v_call: TRBV19
cdr3_aa: CASSIVGGRYEQYF
cdr3_nt: TGTGCCAGTAGTATAGTTGGCGGGAGGTACGAGCAGTACTTC

d_call: .
j_call: TRBJ2-3
v_call: TRBV9
cdr3_aa: CASSVGGGGGTDTQYF
cdr3_nt: TGTGCCAGCAGCGTAGGAGGCGGAGGGGGCACAGATACGCAGTATTTT

d_call: .
j_call: TRBJ2-7
v_call: TRBV16
cdr3_aa: CASSQSGYLNSYEQYF
cdr3_nt: TGTGCCAGCAGCCAATCGGGGTACCTGAATTCCTACGAGCAGTACTTC

d_call: .
j_call: TRBJ2-1
v_call: TRBV7-8
cdr3_aa: CASSFWTRYNEQFF
cdr3_nt: TGTGCCAGCAGCTTCTGGACTCGGTACAATGAGCAGTTCTTC